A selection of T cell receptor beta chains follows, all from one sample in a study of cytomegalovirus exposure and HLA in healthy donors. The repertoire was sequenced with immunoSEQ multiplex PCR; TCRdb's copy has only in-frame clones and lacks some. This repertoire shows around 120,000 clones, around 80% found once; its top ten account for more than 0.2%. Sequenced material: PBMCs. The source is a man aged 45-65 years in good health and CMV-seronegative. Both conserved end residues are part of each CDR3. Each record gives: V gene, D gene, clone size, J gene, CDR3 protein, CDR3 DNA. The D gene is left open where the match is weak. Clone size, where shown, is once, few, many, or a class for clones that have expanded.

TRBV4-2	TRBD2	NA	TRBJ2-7	CASSQASGTTLYYEQYF	TGTGCCAGCAGCCAAGCCTCCGGGACTACCCTTTACTACGAGCAGTACTTC
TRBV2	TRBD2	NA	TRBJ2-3	CASRERESPDTQYF	TGTGCCAGCAGGGAGCGGGAGTCGCCAGATACGCAGTATTTT
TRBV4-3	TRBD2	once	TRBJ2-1	CASSQDGAGVNTYNEQFF	TGCGCCAGCAGCCAAGATGGGGCGGGAGTCAACACCTACAATGAGCAGTTCTTC
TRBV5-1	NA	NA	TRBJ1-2	CASSLSAPDYGYTF	TGCGCCAGCAGCTTGAGTGCCCCGGACTATGGCTACACCTTC
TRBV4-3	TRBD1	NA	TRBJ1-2	CASSQVLQGSYGYTF	TGCGCCAGCAGCCAAGTTTTACAGGGGAGCTATGGCTACACCTTC
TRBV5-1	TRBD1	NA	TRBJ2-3	CASSGGQGADTQYF	TGCGCCAGCAGCGGGGGACAGGGGGCGGATACGCAGTATTTT
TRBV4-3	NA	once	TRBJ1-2	CASSQGWGGYTF	TGCGCCAGCAGCCAGGGTTGGGGCGGCTACACCTTC
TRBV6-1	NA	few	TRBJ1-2	CASSEAGLGGYTF	TGTGCCAGCAGTGAAGCGGGCCTTGGCGGCTACACCTTC
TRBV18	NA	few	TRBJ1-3	CASSPQPQGRSGNTIYF	TGTGCCAGCTCACCACAGCCCCAGGGCCGCTCTGGAAACACCATATATTTT
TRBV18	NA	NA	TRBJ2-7	CASSPIGSDEQYF	TGTGCCAGCTCACCAATAGGGAGCGACGAGCAGTACTTC
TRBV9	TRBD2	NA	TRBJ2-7	CASSVSGRADEQYF	TGTGCCAGCAGCGTTAGCGGGAGGGCCGACGAGCAGTACTTC
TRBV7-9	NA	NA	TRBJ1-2	CASSPRAEEGYTF	TGTGCCAGCAGCCCCCGAGCCGAGGAAGGCTACACCTTC
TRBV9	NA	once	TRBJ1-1	CASSVGGVNTEAFF	TGTGCCAGCAGCGTGGGGGGGGTGAACACTGAAGCTTTCTTT
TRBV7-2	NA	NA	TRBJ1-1	CASRQDRNTEAFF	TGTGCCAGCAGACAGGACAGGAACACTGAAGCTTTCTTT
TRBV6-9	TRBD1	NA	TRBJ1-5	CARSPRDRDHSNQPQHF	TGTGCCAGAAGTCCGCGGGACAGGGACCATAGCAATCAGCCCCAGCATTTT
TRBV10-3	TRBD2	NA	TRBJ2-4	CAISASGTSGGLAKNIQYF	TGTGCCATCAGTGCCAGTGGGACTAGCGGGGGGTTAGCCAAAAACATTCAGTACTTC
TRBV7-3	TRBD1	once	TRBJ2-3	CASSFDRGTDTQYF	TGTGCCAGCAGCTTCGACAGGGGCACAGATACGCAGTATTTT
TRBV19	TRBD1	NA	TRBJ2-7	CASSIIVSDRGYEQYF	TGTGCCAGTAGTATCATAGTGTCGGACAGGGGCTACGAGCAGTACTTC
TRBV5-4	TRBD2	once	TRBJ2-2	CASSLQRGSNTGELFF	TGTGCCAGCAGCTTGCAGCGGGGTTCGAACACCGGGGAGCTGTTTTTT
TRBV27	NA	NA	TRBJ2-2	CASGREVNTGELFF	TGTGCCAGCGGCCGGGAAGTGAACACCGGGGAGCTGTTTTTT
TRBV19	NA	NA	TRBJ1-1	CASSIDLGGLNTEAFF	TGTGCCAGTAGTATAGATCTGGGGGGGCTCAACACTGAAGCTTTCTTT
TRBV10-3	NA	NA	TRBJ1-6	CAISDGQGWSPLHF	TGTGCCATCAGTGATGGGCAGGGATGGTCACCCCTCCACTTT
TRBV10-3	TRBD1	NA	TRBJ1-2	CAISGQARRGYTF	TGTGCCATCAGCGGACAGGCACGTCGGGGCTACACCTTC
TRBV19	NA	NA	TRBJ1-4	CASSTVTTNEKLFF	TGTGCCAGTAGTACGGTAACAACTAATGAAAAACTGTTTTTT
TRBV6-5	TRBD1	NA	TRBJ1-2	CASSSLRTGPLYGYTF	TGTGCCAGCAGTTCCCTAAGGACAGGCCCTCTCTATGGCTACACCTTC
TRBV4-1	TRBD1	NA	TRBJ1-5	CASSQGDREYQPQHF	TGCGCCAGCAGCCAGGGGGACAGGGAGTATCAGCCCCAGCATTTT
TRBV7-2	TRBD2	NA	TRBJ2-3	CASSGPGLVPPDTQYF	TGTGCCAGCAGCGGACCGGGACTAGTACCCCCAGATACGCAGTATTTT
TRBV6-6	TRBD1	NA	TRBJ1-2	CASSYRTGANYGYTF	TGTGCCAGCAGTTACCGGACAGGAGCAAACTATGGCTACACCTTC
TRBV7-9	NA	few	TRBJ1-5	CSSSQREGNQPQHF	TGTTCCAGCAGCCAGAGGGAGGGCAATCAGCCCCAGCATTTT
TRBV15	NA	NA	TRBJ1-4	CATSLNEKLFF	TGTGCCACCAGCCTTAATGAAAAACTGTTTTTT
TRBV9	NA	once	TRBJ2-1	CASSGRQTIYNEQFF	TGTGCCAGCAGCGGTCGACAGACAATATACAATGAGCAGTTCTTC
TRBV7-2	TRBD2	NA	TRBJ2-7	CASSLGLAGTYEQYF	TGTGCCAGCAGCTTAGGATTAGCGGGGACCTACGAGCAGTACTTC
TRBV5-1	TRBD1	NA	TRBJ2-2	CASSRDRESGELFF	TGCGCCAGCAGCCGGGACAGGGAGTCCGGGGAGCTGTTTTTT
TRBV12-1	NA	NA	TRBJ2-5	CASSFELIGTQYF	TGTGCCAGCAGCTTTGAGCTTATTGGGACCCAGTACTTC
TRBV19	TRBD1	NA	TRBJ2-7	CASARQGSYEQYF	TGTGCCAGTGCACGACAGGGGTCCTACGAGCAGTACTTC
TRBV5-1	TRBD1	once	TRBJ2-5	CASSSTGTGAMSQYF	TGCGCCAGCAGCTCAACCGGGACAGGGGCAATGTCCCAGTACTTC
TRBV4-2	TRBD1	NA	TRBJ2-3	CASSRYRGSTDTQYF	TGTGCCAGCAGCCGATACAGGGGGAGCACAGATACGCAGTATTTT
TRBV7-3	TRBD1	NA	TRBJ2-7	CASSLTGQGSYEQYF	TGTGCCAGCAGCTTAACGGGACAGGGATCTTATGAGCAGTACTTC
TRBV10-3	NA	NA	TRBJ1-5	CAISERTGLRPQHF	TGTGCCATCAGTGAGAGGACTGGCCTAAGGCCCCAGCATTTT
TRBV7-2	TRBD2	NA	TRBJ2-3	CASSPLVSGMIDTQYF	TGTGCCAGCAGCCCGTTGGTTAGCGGGATGATAGATACGCAGTATTTT
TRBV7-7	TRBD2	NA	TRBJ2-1	CASSFSAGGSEQFF	TGTGCTAGCAGCTTTTCGGCGGGGGGAAGTGAGCAGTTCTTC
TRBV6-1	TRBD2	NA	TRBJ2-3	CASSGRLAASTDTQYF	TGTGCCAGCAGTGGTAGACTAGCGGCCAGCACAGATACGCAGTATTTT
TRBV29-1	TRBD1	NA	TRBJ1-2	CSVWDRSTYGYPF	TGCAGCGTATGGGACAGGAGTACTTATGGCTACCCCTTC
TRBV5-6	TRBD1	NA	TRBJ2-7	CASSRGTGAANEQYF	TGTGCCAGCAGCAGGGGGACAGGGGCCGCCAACGAGCAGTACTTC